This TCR beta chain was captured by sequencing in a study of identifying expanded T cells in peripheral blood (dated by TCRdb to the late 2010s). General notes on the study: Technical replicates were generated by sequencing separate aliquots of the same genomic DNA pool, and four replicates were compared pairwise. Paper-wide results and their limitations: Across all healthy donors, variance in clone template counts between approximately two-week samples was found to increase significantly with total template count. The authors expected biological variance in healthy repertoires might increase further over much longer intervals such as months to years. The binomial model flagged approximately 1.1 differentially abundant clones between technical replicates but around 15 over roughly two weeks and 19 to 20 over around four weeks. The beta-binomial model significantly reduced the number of clones called differentially abundant and the false-positive rate across all healthy-donor time intervals.

Note on this clone: Its recognized antigen is unknown. No much larger clonotype is one base removed from it; base qualities were not supplied.

TCRbeta CDR3 regions were profiled by bias-controlled multiplex PCR amplification of genomic DNA with the immunoSEQ Assay. For the original study's pipeline: The absolute abundance of each unique TCRbeta CDR3 region was quantified after sequences were collapsed and filtered. Differential abundance was assessed using a binomial (Fisher-equivalent) model and a beta-binomial model in which time-dependent variance fitted from healthy donors was added. Clones with fewer than 5 combined templates were removed, and differential abundance was called for clones with a Benjamini-Hochberg FDR below 0.01. In the beta-binomial model, variance was expressed as a function of the total template count across the two samples, in the form v = (b*log(k)+a)^2. TCRdb provides this immuneACCESS table in a form limited to in-frame rearrangements. Some clones are lacking; in checked studies, under half of them reflect an unresolved V gene, and why the rest are absent is not known. For V, J and clone size, that table is used; D and trimming come from the DNA. Here the sample has some 99,000 clones; around 90% occur a single time. The top ten clones comprise approximately 8% of the sample.

No immune events such as infections were documented for the healthy donors during the collection period. Blood repertoires from healthy donors were used as a training cohort for calibrating time-dependent variance in a beta-binomial model of differential abundance of T-cell clones. There were ten or so healthy donors in the training cohort, of whom 3 were female and 7 were male. The donors were between roughly 29 and 70 years old, with an average age of roughly 43 years. Whole blood was collected from each healthy donor at three time points spaced approximately 2 weeks apart and obtained from a commercial supplier. For immunosequencing, genomic DNA was extracted from whole blood that had not been sorted. CDR1 LNHDA and CDR2 SQIVND are derived from the germline V gene (reference sequence). The CDR3 holds 13 amino acids from the cysteine to the phenylalanine. Only CDR3 DNA remains: 39 bases, in frame from the first base. V is cut by 6 bases and J by 1 base, and the space between the germline ends is 8 bases.

The specimen sequenced was blood. Recombination joined TRBV19 with TRBJ2-3, with a weak D call of TRBD2 (6 bases match). This receptor was identified in a person aged 18 to 75 in good health. The CDR3 has the sequence CASRPSGTDTQYF. The DNA reads TGTGCCAGTAGACCTAGCGGCACAGATACGCAGTATTTT. With all but the CDR3 taken from the reference TRBV19 and TRBJ2-3 genes, the full variable domain is: DGGITQSPKYLFRKEGQNVTLSCEQNLNHDAMYWYRQDPGQGLRLIYYSQIVNDFQKGDIAEGYSVSREKKESFPLTVTSAQKNPTAFYLCASRPSGTDTQYFGPGTRLTVL.